This paragraph reports one T cell receptor beta chain. Antigen: not known. Running of the v3.0 immunoSEQ assay took place at survey level. Sequencing was performed with immunoSEQ multiplex PCR; in TCRdb, only in-frame clones are kept and a portion is missing. The sample lists under 30,000 clones, around 92% seen once, with roughly 2.5% in the top ten. This sample was taken from a study of long-term antiretroviral therapy in people with HIV. Study as a whole: Samples collected earliest predate the 2015 immediate-ART recommendation by about a decade.

Broader study findings: Clones with expansion before ART led the repertoire at all time points.

CDR1 is SGHRS and CDR2 is YFSETQ in the germline V gene. The CDR3 is 12 amino acids. The V gene end was trimmed by 4 bases and the J gene end by 8 bases; junction bases not matched to a gene: 5. There were no participants with HIV treated outside the United States. The clonotype originates from a man aged 45-65 years with HIV. The starting material was unsorted PBMCs, obtained about 7.4 years after starting antiretroviral therapy. V and J are TRBV5-1 and TRBJ1-2; the match to TRBD1 covers 7 bases. The CDR3 protein is CASSPGGRGYTF. CDR3 coding DNA: TGCGCCAGCAGCCCAGGGGGTCGGGGCTACACCTTC.